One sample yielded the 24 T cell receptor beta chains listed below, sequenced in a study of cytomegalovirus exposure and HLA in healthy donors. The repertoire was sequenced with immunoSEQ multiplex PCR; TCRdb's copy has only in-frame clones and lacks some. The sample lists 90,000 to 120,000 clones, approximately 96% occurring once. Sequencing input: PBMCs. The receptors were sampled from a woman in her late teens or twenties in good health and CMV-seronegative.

The CDR3 sequence: CASRFFGNHEKLFF. As DNA, the CDR3 is TGTGCAAGTCGCTTTTTCGGTAATCATGAAAAACTGTTTTTT. The V gene is TRBV12-2, the J gene TRBJ1-4. TRBV12-2 is noted as a pseudogene. This CDR3 contains 14 residues.

The CDR3 here is CASSPGQADYGYTF. In DNA form, the CDR3 reads TGTGCCAGCAGCCCGGGACAGGCTGACTATGGCTACACCTTC. The V gene is TRBV7-9, the J gene TRBJ1-2, with 8 bases lining up with TRBD1. CDR1 and CDR2 (germline): SEHNR, FQNEAQ (reference sequence). CDR3 length: 14 residues. With 5 bases clipped from V and 3 bases from J, the junction kept 5 bases outside the gene matches.

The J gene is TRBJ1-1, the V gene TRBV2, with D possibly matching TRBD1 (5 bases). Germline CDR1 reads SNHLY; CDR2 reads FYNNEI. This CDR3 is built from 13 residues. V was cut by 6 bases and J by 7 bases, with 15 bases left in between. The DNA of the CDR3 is TGTGCCAGCAGGACCGAAGGAAGGGGTGAAGCTTTCTTT. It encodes CASRTEGRGEAFF.

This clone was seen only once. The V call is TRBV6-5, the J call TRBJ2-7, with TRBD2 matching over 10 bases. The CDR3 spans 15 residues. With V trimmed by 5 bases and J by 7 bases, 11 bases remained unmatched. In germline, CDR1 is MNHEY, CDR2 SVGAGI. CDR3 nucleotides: TGTGCCAGCAGTACCAAGCGGGGGGGCCCAGCAGAGCAGTACTTC. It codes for CASSTKRGGPAEQYF.

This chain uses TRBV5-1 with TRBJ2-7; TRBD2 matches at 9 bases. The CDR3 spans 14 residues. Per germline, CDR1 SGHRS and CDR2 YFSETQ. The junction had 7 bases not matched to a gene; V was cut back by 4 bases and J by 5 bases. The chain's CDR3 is CASSGSGGYNEQYF. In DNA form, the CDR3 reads TGCGCCAGCAGCGGAAGCGGGGGGTACAACGAGCAGTACTTC. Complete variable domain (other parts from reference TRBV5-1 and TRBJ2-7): KAGVTQTPRYLIKTRGQQVTLSCSPISGHRSVSWYQQTPGQGLQFLFEYFSETQRNKGNFPGRFSGRQFSNSRSEMNVSTLELGDSALYLCASSGSGGYNEQYFGPGTRLTVT.

In nucleotides, the CDR3 is TGTGCCAGCAGCTTGATCAATCCAGGGGGGACGACGGGGGAGCAGTACTTC. This codes for CASSLINPGGTTGEQYF. The V gene is TRBV7-8, the J gene TRBJ2-7, with TRBD1 as a possible D gene (7 bases). Looked up from germline, CDR1 is SGHVS and CDR2 is FQNEAQ. CDR3 length: 17 residues. Between the trimmed V and J ends, which lost 3 bases and 7 bases, there was a span of 25 bases.

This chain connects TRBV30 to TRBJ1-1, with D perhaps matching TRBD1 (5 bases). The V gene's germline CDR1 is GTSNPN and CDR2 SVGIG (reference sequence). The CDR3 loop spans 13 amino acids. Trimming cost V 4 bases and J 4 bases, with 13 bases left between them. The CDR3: CAWNSGGSTEAFF. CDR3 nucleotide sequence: TGTGCCTGGAATTCTGGGGGGAGCACTGAAGCTTTCTTT.

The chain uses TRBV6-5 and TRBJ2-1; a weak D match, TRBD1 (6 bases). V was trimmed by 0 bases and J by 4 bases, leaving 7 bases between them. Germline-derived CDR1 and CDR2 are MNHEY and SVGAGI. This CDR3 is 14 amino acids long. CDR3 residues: CASSYSRGYNEQFF. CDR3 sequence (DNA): TGTGCCAGCAGTTACTCGAGGGGGTACAATGAGCAGTTCTTC.

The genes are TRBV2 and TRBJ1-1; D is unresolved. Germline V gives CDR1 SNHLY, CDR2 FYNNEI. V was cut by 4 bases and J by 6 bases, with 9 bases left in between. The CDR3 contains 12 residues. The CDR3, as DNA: TGTGCCAGCAGTGGGGGAGGCCCTGAAGCTTTCTTT. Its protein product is CASSGGGPEAFF.

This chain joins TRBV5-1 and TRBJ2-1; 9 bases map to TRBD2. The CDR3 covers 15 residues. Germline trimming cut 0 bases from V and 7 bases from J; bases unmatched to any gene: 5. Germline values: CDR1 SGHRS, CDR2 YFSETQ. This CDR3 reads CASSLVAGGTNEQFF. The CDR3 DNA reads TGCGCCAGCAGCTTGGTCGCGGGGGGGACGAATGAGCAGTTCTTC. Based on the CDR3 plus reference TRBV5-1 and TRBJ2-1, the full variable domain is KAGVTQTPRYLIKTRGQQVTLSCSPISGHRSVSWYQQTPGQGLQFLFEYFSETQRNKGNFPGRFSGRQFSNSRSEMNVSTLELGDSALYLCASSLVAGGTNEQFFGPGTRLTVL.

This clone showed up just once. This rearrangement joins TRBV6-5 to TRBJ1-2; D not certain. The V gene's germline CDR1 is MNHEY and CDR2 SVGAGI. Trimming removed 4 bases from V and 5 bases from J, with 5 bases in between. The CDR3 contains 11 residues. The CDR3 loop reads CASSSGYGYTF. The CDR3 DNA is TGTGCCAGCAGTTCGGGATATGGCTACACCTTC.

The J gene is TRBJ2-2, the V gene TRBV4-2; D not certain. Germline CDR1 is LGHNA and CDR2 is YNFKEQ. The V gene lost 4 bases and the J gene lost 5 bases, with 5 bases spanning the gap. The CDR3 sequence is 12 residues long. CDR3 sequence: CASSPPTGELFF. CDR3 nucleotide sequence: TGTGCCAGCAGCCCTCCGACCGGGGAGCTGTTTTTT.

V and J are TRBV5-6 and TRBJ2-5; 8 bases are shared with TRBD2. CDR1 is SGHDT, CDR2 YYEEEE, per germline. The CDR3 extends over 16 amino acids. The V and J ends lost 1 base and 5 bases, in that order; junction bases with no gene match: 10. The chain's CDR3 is CASSLKAGGGGETQYF. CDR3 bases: TGTGCCAGCAGCTTGAAGGCCGGGGGGGGCGGGGAGACCCAGTACTTC.

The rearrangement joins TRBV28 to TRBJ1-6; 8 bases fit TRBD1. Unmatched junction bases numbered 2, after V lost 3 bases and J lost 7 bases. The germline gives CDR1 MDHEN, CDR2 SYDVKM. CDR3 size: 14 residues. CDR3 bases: TGTGCCAGCAGTTTGACAGGGGCGAATTCACCCCTCCACTTT. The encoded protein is CASSLTGANSPLHF.

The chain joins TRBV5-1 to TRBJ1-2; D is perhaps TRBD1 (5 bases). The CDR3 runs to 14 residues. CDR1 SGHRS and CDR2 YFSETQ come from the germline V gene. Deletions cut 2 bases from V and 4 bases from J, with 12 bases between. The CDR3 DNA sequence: TGCGCCAGCAGCTTTGGTCAGGGATCCTATGGCTACACCTTC. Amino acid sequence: CASSFGQGSYGYTF.

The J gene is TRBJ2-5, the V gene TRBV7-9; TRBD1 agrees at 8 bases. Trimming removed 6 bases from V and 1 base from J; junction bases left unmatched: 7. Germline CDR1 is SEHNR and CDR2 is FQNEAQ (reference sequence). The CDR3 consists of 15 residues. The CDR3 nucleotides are TGTGCCAGCAGAGACGACAGGGGTAGCCAAGAGACCCAGTACTTC. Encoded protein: CASRDDRGSQETQYF.

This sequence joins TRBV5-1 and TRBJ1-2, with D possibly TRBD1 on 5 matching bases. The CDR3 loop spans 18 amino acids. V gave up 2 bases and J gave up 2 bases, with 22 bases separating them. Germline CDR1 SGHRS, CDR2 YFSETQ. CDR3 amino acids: CASSLVRSDRNQNYGYTF. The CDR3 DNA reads TGCGCCAGCAGCTTAGTAAGAAGCGACAGAAACCAAAACTATGGCTACACCTTC. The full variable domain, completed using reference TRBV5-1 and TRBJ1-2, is KAGVTQTPRYLIKTRGQQVTLSCSPISGHRSVSWYQQTPGQGLQFLFEYFSETQRNKGNFPGRFSGRQFSNSRSEMNVSTLELGDSALYLCASSLVRSDRNQNYGYTFGSGTRLTVV.

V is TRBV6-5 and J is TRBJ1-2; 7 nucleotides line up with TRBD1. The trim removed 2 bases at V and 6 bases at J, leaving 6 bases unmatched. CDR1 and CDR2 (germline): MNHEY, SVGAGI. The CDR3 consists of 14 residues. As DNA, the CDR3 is TGTGCCAGCAGTTACACGGGACAGCCAGATGGCTACACCTTC. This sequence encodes CASSYTGQPDGYTF.

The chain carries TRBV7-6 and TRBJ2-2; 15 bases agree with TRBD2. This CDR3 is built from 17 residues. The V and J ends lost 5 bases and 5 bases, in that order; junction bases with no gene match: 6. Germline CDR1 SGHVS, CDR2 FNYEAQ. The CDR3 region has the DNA TGTGCCAGCAGCATCGGACTAGCGGGGGGGAGAACCGGGGAGCTGTTTTTT. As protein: CASSIGLAGGRTGELFF.

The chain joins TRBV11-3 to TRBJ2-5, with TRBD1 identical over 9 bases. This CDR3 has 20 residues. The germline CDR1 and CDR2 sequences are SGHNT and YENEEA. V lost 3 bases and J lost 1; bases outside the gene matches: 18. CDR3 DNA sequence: TGTGCCAGCAGCTTTTTGGTTAGACAGGGGGATGGAAAAAGCCAAGAGACCCAGTACTTC. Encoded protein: CASSFLVRQGDGKSQETQYF.

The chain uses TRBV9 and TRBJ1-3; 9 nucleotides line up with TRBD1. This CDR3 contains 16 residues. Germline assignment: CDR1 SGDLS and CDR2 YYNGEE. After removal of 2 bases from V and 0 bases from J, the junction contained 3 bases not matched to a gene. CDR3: CASSVRDRVSGNTIYF. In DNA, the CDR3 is TGTGCCAGCAGCGTCCGGGACAGGGTCTCTGGAAACACCATATATTTT.

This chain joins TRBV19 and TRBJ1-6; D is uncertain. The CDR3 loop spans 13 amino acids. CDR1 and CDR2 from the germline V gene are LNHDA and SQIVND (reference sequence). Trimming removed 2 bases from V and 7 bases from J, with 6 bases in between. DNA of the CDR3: TGTGCCAGTAGTATAAAACAGAATTCACCCCTCCACTTT. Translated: CASSIKQNSPLHF.

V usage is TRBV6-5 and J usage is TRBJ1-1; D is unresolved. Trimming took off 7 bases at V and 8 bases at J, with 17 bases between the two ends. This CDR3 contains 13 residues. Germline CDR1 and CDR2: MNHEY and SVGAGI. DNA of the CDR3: TGTGCCAGCACCCCAGTTCGAGGCCGGGAAGCTTTCTTT. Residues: CASTPVRGREAFF.

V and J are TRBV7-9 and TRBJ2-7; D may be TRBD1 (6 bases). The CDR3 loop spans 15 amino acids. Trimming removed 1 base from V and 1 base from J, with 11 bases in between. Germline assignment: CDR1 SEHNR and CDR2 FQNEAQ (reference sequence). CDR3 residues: CASSLVAGASYEQYF. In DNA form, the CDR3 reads TGTGCCAGCAGCTTAGTAGCAGGGGCGTCCTACGAGCAGTACTTC.